A selection of T cell receptor beta chains follows, all from one sample in a study of response to subunit inactivated influenza vaccine. TCRdb called the RT-PCR reads again in MiXCR, with one record for every CDR3 protein. The profile shows more than 700,000 distinct CDR3 sequences, 21% of them singletons. The specimen comprised PBMCs from blood, sampled 5 to 6 days after vaccination. The receptors stem from a man aged 45-60 years who received an inactivated influenza vaccine. CDR3s include the opening cysteine and the closing phenylalanine or tryptophan. The order of the fields is clone size, J gene, D gene, V gene, CDR3 protein, CDR3 DNA. D genes are given only for firm matches. Part of the rows lack a size; the others show once, few, many or a class for expanded clones.

size: many
J: TRBJ2-7
D: TRBD2
V: TRBV20-1
CDR3: CSVPLAGRFYEQYF
DNA: TGCAGTGTTCCACTAGCGGGGCGATTCTACGAGCAGTACTTC

size: -
J: TRBJ1-2
D: TRBD1
V: TRBV12-3/TRBV12-4
CDR3: CASRPGQGWDYGYTF
DNA: TGTGCCAGCAGGCCTGGACAGGGTTGGGACTATGGCTACACCTTC

size: -
J: TRBJ2-3
D: -
V: TRBV18
CDR3: CASSPSWGASTDTQYF
DNA: TGTGCCAGCTCACCATCCTGGGGTGCTAGCACAGATACGCAGTATTTT

size: -
J: TRBJ1-5
D: -
V: TRBV6-1
CDR3: CASSELNQPQHF
DNA: TGTGCCAGCAGTGAGTTGAATCAGCCCCAGCATTTT

size: few
J: TRBJ2-1
D: TRBD2
V: TRBV28
CDR3: CASNSVGLAAYNEQFF
DNA: TGTGCCAGCAATTCCGTTGGTCTAGCGGCCTACAATGAGCAGTTCTTC

size: few
J: TRBJ2-3
D: -
V: TRBV5-5
CDR3: CASSLVAGRADTQYF
DNA: TGTGCCAGCAGCTTGGTGGCGGGCCGGGCAGATACGCAGTATTTT

size: once
J: TRBJ2-1
D: -
V: TRBV11-2
CDR3: CASSATDRSFLGAEQFF
DNA: TGTGCCAGCAGCGCGACCGACAGGTCGTTTCTTGGCGCTGAGCAGTTCTTC

size: many
J: TRBJ2-5
D: TRBD2
V: TRBV4-3
CDR3: CASSQGLAGLQETQYF
DNA: TGCGCCAGCAGCCAAGGACTAGCGGGGCTCCAAGAGACCCAGTACTTC

size: -
J: TRBJ2-3
D: -
V: TRBV4-3
CDR3: CASSQGFGTDTQYF
DNA: TGCGCCAGCAGCCAAGGATTCGGGACAGATACGCAGTATTTT

size: -
J: TRBJ2-1
D: -
V: TRBV4-3
CDR3: CASSQGPWTEQFF
DNA: TGCGCCAGCAGCCAAGGGCCCTGGACTGAGCAGTTCTTC

size: few
J: TRBJ2-1
D: TRBD2
V: TRBV6-1
CDR3: CASSRGTNNEQFF
DNA: TGTGCCAGCAGTCGCGGGACTAACAATGAGCAGTTCTTC

size: -
J: TRBJ2-7
D: -
V: TRBV20-1
CDR3: CSVKGTPYEQYF
DNA: TGCAGTGTCAAGGGGACACCCTACGAGCAGTACTTC

size: few
J: TRBJ2-7
D: -
V: TRBV5-1
CDR3: CASSGRTDSYEQYF
DNA: TGCGCCAGCAGCGGACGGACAGACTCCTACGAGCAGTACTTC

size: few
J: TRBJ2-3
D: -
V: TRBV7-2
CDR3: CASSTPDSTDTQYF
DNA: TGTGCCAGCAGCACCCCGGACAGCACAGATACGCAGTATTTT